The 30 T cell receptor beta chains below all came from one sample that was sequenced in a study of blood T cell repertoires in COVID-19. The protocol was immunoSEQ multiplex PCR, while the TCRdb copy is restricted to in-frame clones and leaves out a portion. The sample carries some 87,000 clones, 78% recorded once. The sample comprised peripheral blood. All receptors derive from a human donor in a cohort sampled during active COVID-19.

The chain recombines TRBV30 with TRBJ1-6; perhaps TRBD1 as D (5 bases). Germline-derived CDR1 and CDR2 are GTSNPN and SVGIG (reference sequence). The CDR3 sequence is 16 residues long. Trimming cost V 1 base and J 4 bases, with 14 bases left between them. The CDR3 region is CAWSAHQGLYNSPLHF. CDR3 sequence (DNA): TGTGCCTGGAGTGCTCACCAGGGATTATATAATTCACCCCTCCACTTT.

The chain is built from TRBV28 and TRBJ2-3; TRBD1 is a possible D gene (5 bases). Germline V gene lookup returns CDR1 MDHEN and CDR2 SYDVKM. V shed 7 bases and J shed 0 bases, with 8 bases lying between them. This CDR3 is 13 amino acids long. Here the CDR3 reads CASTRQSTDTQYF. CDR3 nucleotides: TGTGCCAGCACCCGACAGAGCACAGATACGCAGTATTTT.

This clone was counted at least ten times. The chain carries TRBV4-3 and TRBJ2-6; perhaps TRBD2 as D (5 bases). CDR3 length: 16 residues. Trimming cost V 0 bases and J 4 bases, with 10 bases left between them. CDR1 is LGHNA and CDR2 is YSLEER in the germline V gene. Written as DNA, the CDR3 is TGCGCCAGCAGCCAAGATCGGGGTTCGGGGGCCAACGTCCTGACTTTC. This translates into CASSQDRGSGANVLTF.

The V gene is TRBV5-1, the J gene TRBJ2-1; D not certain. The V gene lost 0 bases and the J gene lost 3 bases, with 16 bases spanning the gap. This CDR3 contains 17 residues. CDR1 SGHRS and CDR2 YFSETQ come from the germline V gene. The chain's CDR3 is CASSLAFGYPSYNEQFF. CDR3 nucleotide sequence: TGCGCCAGCAGCTTGGCGTTCGGGTACCCCAGCTACAATGAGCAGTTCTTC.

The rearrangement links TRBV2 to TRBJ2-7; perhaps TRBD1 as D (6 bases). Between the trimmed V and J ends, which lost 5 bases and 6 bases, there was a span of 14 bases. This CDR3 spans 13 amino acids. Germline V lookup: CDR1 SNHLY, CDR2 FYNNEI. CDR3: CASSRTGMGEQYF. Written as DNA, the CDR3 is TGTGCCAGCAGTCGAACAGGGATGGGCGAGCAGTACTTC.

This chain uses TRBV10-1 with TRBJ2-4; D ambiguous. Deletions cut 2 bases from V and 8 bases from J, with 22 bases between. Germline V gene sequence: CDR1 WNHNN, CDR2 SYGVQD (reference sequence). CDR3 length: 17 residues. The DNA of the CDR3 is TGCGCCAGCAGTGAGACCTACGACATCGCCTCGGTCGACATTCAGTACTTC. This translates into CASSETYDIASVDIQYF.

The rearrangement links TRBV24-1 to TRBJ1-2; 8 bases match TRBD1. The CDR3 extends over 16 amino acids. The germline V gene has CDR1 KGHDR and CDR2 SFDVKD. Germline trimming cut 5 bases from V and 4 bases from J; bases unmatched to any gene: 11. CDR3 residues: CATSGKTGVIPYGYTF. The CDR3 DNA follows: TGTGCCACCAGTGGTAAGACAGGGGTGATCCCCTATGGCTACACCTTC.

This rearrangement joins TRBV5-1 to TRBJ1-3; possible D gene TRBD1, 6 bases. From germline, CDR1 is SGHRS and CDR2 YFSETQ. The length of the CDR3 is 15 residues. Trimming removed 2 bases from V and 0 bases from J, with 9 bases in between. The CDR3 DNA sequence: TGCGCCAGCAGCTTAGGGGGTGGCTCTGGAAACACCATATATTTT. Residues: CASSLGGGSGNTIYF.

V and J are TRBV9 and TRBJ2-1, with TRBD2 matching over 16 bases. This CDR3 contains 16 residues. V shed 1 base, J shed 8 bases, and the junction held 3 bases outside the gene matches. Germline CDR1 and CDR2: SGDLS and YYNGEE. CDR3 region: CASSVSGTSGGDEQFF. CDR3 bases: TGTGCCAGCAGCGTAAGTGGGACTAGCGGGGGGGATGAGCAGTTCTTC.

The DNA of the CDR3 is TGTGCCAGCAGTCTAAGCCCGGGGGGGCGCACAGATACGCAGTATTTT. Translation gives CASSLSPGGRTDTQYF. The gene calls are TRBV27 and TRBJ2-3; 8 nucleotides line up with TRBD2. The CDR3 spans 16 residues. Germline V gene data show CDR1 as MNHEY and CDR2 as SMNVEV (reference sequence). V lost 5 bases and J lost 1; bases outside the gene matches: 8.

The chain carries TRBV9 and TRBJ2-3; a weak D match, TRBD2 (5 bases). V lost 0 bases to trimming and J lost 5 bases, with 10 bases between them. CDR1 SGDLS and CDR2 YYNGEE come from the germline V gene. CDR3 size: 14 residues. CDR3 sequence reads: CASSVDLALDTQYF. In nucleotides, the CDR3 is TGTGCCAGCAGCGTAGACCTAGCTTTAGATACGCAGTATTTT.

The DNA for the CDR3 is TGTGCCAGCAGTCCCCGGGGGACGCGGGGCACTGAAGCTTTCTTT. Translating it yields CASSPRGTRGTEAFF. The chain couples TRBV6-5 to TRBJ1-1; weak D call: TRBD1 (5 bases). Germline-derived CDR1 and CDR2 are MNHEY and SVGAGI. The CDR3 is made up of 15 amino acids. V was trimmed by 5 bases and J by 4 bases, leaving 17 bases between them.

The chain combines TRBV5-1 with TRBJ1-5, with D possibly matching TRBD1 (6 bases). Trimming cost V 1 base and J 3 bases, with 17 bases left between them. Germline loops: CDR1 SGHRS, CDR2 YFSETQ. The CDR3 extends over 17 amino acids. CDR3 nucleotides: TGCGCCAGCAGCTTGTATACAGGGAGGGTTAACAATCAGCCCCAGCATTTT. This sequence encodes CASSLYTGRVNNQPQHF.

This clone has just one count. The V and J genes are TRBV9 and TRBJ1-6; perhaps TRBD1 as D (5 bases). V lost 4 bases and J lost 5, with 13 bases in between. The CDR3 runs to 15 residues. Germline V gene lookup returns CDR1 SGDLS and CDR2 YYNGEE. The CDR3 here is CASSLLGENNSPLHF. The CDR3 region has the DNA TGTGCCAGCAGCCTCTTAGGGGAAAATAATTCACCCCTCCACTTT. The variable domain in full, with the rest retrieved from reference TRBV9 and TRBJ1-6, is DSGVTQTPKHLITATGQRVTLRCSPRSGDLSVYWYQQSLDQGLQFLIQYYNGEERAKGNILERFSAQQFPDLHSELNLSSLELGDSALYFCASSLLGENNSPLHFGNGTRLTVT.

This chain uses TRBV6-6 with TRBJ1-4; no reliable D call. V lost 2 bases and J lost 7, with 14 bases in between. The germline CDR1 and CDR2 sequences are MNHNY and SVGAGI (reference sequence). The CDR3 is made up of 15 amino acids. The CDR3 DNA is TGTGCCAGCAGTTACAAGCAGGAGGGAGGTGAAAAACTGTTTTTT. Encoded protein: CASSYKQEGGEKLFF.

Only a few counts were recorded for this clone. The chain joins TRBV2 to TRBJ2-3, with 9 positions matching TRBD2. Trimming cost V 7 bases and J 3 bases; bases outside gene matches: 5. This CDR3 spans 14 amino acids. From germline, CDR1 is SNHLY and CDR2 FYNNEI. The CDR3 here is CASTQTSGTDTQYF. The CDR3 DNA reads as TGTGCCAGCACGCAGACTAGCGGAACAGATACGCAGTATTTT.

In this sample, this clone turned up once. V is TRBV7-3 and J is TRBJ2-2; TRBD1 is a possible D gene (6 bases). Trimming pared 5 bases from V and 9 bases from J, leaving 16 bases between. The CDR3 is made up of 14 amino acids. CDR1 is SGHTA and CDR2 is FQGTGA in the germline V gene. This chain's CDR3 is CASSADSLSRELFF. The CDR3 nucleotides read TGTGCCAGCAGCGCGGACAGCTTAAGTCGGGAGCTGTTTTTT.

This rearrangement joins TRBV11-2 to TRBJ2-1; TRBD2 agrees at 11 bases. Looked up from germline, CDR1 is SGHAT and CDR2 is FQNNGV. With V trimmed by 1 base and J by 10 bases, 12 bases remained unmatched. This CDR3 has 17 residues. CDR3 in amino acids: CASSLGVAGGPRYEQFF. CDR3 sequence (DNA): TGTGCCAGCAGCTTAGGGGTAGCGGGAGGGCCGAGGTACGAGCAGTTCTTC.

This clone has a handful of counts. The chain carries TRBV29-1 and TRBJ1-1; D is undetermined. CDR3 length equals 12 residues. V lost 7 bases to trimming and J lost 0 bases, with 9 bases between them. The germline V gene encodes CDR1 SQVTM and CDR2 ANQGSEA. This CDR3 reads CSAIGMNTEAFF. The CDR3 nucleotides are TGCAGCGCCATTGGCATGAACACTGAAGCTTTCTTT. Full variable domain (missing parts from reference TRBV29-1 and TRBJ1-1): SAVISQKPSRDICQRGTSLTIQCQVDSQVTMMFWYRQQPGQSLTLIATANQGSEATYESGFVIDKFPISRPNLTFSTLTVSNMSPEDSSIYLCSAIGMNTEAFFGQGTRLTVV.

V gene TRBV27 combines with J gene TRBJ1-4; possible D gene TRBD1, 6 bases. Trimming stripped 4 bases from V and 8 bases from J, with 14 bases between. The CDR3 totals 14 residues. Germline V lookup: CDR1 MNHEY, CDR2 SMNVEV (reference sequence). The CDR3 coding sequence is TGTGCCAGCAGTTCGCAGGGGCTCGGGGAAAAACTGTTTTTT. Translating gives CASSSQGLGEKLFF.

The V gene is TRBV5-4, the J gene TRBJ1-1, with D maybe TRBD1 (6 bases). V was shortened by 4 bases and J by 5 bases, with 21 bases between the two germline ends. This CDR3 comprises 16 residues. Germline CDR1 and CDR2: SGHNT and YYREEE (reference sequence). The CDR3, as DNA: TGTGCCAGCAGCCCTAACAGGGAGGGTGGCGGGACTGAAGCTTTCTTT. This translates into CASSPNREGGGTEAFF.

The CDR3, as DNA: TGTGCCAGCAGCTTACAGGGTACAGGAGAGACCCAGTACTTC. As protein: CASSLQGTGETQYF. This chain joins TRBV11-3 and TRBJ2-5, with D maybe TRBD1 (5 bases). This CDR3 contains 14 residues. The V and J ends lost 2 bases and 4 bases respectively, with 11 bases between them. Germline CDR1 reads SGHNT; CDR2 reads YENEEA.

The CDR3: CASSALSRGETQYF. The CDR3 DNA reads TGTGCCAGCAGCGCCTTAAGCAGGGGAGAGACCCAGTACTTC. This chain connects TRBV9 to TRBJ2-5, with a weak D call TRBD1 (6 bases). The CDR3 extends over 14 amino acids. Per germline, CDR1 SGDLS and CDR2 YYNGEE. V was shortened by 3 bases and J by 4 bases, with 13 bases between the two germline ends. The full variable domain, with the rest looked up from reference TRBV9 and TRBJ2-5, is DSGVTQTPKHLITATGQRVTLRCSPRSGDLSVYWYQQSLDQGLQFLIQYYNGEERAKGNILERFSAQQFPDLHSELNLSSLELGDSALYFCASSALSRGETQYFGPGTRLLVL.

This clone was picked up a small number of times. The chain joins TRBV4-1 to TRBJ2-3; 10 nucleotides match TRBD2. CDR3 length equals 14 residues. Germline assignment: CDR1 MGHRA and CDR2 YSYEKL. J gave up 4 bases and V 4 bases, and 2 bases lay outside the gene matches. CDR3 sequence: CASSPLAGADTQYF. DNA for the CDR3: TGCGCCAGCAGCCCCCTAGCGGGAGCAGATACGCAGTATTTT.

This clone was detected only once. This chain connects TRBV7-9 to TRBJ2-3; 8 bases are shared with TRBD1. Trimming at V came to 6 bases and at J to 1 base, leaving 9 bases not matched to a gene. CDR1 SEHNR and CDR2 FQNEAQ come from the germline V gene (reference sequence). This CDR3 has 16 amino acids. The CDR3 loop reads CASSLDREWGTDTQYF. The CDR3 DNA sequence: TGTGCCAGCAGTTTGGACAGGGAATGGGGCACAGATACGCAGTATTTT.

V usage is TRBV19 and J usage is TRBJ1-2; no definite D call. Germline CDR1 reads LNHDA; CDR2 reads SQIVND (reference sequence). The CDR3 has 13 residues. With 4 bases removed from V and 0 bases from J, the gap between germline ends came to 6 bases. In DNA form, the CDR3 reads TGTGCCAGTAGTAGCGGGCCTAACTATGGCTACACCTTC. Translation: CASSSGPNYGYTF.

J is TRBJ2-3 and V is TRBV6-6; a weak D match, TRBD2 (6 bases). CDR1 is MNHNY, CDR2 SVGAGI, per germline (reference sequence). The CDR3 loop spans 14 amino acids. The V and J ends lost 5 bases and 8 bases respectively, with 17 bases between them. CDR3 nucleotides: TGTGCCAGCAGTGGGGGATTTGGAGGGAGTACGCAGTATTTT. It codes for CASSGGFGGSTQYF.

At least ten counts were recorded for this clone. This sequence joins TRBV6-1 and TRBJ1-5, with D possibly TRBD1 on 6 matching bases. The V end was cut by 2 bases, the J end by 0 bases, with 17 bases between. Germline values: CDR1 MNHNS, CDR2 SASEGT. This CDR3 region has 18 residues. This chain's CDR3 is CASSERAGATYSNQPQHF. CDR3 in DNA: TGTGCCAGCAGTGAAAGGGCAGGGGCCACCTATAGCAATCAGCCCCAGCATTTT.

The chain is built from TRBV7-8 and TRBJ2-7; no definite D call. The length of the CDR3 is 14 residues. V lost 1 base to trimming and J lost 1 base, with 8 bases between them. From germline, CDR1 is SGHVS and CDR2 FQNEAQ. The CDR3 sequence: CASSLEPGSYEQYF. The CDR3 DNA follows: TGTGCCAGCAGCTTAGAGCCGGGTTCCTACGAGCAGTACTTC. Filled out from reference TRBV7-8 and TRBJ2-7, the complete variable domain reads GAGVSQSPRYKVAKRGQDVALRCDPISGHVSLFWYQQALGQGPEFLTYFQNEAQLDKSGLPSDRFFAERPEGSVSTLKIQRTQQEDSAVYLCASSLEPGSYEQYFGPGTRLTVT.

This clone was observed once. The CDR3 nucleotides read TGTGCCAGCAGCTCCTTTCAGGGGGATGGCTACACCTTC. Amino acid sequence: CASSSFQGDGYTF. V is TRBV11-2 and J is TRBJ1-2, with 7 bases aligning to TRBD1. J gave up 6 bases and V 4 bases, and 5 bases lay outside the gene matches. CDR3 length: 13 residues. Germline loops: CDR1 SGHAT, CDR2 FQNNGV.